This T cell receptor (beta chain) was captured by sequencing in a study of a mutant IDH1 vaccine in newly diagnosed glioma. On the study more broadly: Following radiotherapy alone, or alongside temozolomide cycles, vaccination was started after an interval of 4-6 weeks.

The germline CDR1 and CDR2 sequences are SEHNR and FQNEAQ (reference sequence). The CDR3 loop spans 13 amino acids. Trimming removed 5 bases from V and 1 base from J, with 7 bases in between. Regarding the study as a whole: Patients showed vaccine-induced immune responses at a rate of roughly 93%. Pseudoprogression appears to have had no connection to changes in top peripheral T cell clonotypes.

The sample's time point: week 23, last vaccination. Vaccination comprised doses that each held 300 ug of mutant IDH1 20-mer peptide, plus topical imiquimod. Patients carried new grade 3 or 4 IDH1-mutant astrocytomas lacking nuclear ATRX. A note on this clone: The antigen remains unidentified.

Method: immunoSEQ multiplex PCR; TCRdb's copy keeps in-frame clones and lacks some. The table records approximately 82,000 clones, 85% of them present only once. The V gene is TRBV7-9, the J gene TRBJ2-3; no firm D call. This material consisted of PBMCs, taken from a glioma patient whose treatment included an IDH1 peptide vaccine. The clonotype comes from a man under 40 with glioma. Some clones in this sample may be carry-over from other donors' samples. The CDR3: CASSPDGTDTQYF. The CDR3 DNA reads as TGTGCCAGCAGCCCAGATGGCACAGATACGCAGTATTTT.